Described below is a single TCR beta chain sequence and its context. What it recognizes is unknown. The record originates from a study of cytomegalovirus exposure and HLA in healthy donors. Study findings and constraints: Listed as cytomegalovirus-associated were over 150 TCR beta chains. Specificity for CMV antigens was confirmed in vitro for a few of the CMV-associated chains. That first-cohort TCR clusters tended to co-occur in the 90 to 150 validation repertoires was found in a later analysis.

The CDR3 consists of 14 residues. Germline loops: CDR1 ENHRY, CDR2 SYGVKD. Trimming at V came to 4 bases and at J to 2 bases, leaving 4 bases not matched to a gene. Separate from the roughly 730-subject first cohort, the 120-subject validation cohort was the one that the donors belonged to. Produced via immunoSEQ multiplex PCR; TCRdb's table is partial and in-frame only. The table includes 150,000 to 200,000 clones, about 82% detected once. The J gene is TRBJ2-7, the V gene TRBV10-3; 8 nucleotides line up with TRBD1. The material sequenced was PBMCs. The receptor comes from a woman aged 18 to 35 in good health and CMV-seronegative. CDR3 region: CAISGDRNPYEQYF. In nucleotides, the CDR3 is TGTGCCATCAGTGGGGACAGGAATCCCTACGAGCAGTACTTC.